This TCR beta chain was captured by sequencing in a study of CD8 T cells in ankylosing spondylitis. TCRdb fed the 5' RACE reads into MiXCR, producing one record per CDR3 protein. The sample contains over 95,000 distinct CDR3 sequences, roughly 8.3% of which appear only once. Notes on the study in general: Reports say disease-linked clones showed up significantly more in matched ankylosing spondylitis synovial fluid.

V lost 0 bases and J lost 0, with 18 bases in between. Germline loops: CDR1 SQVTM, CDR2 ANQGSEA. The CDR3 has 18 amino acids. This clonotype occurred many times. Its target is unknown. The chain recombines TRBV29-1 with TRBJ2-1; tentative D call: TRBD2 (6 bases). Sequencing was performed on blood, either unsorted or a sorted T cell fraction (not recorded which). The TCR was taken from a male donor with ankylosing spondylitis or in good health (not recorded which). CDR3 residues: CSVEDQVATRSSYNEQFF. DNA of the CDR3: TGCAGCGTTGAAGACCAGGTAGCGACTAGAAGCTCCTACAATGAGCAGTTCTTC.